This T cell receptor (beta chain) stems from a study of blood T cell repertoires in COVID-19. As for the study in general: Italy, Spain and the United States were the sources of the convalescent and acute COVID-19 samples. In each case, the material was cDNA or gDNA derived from T cells, B-cell-depleted T cells, or PBMCs.

In the original workflow: Reference gene primer amplification gave nucleated cell count estimates. Assay used: immunoSEQ multiplex PCR; TCRdb lists only in-frame clones, some missing. Clone size and the V and J calls come from that table; the DNA yielded D and trimming. This table holds tens of thousands of clones, roughly 85% found once. CDR3 length: 13 residues. V was shortened by 4 bases and J by 5 bases, with 13 bases between the two germline ends. CDR1 and CDR2 from the germline V gene are SGHRS and YFSETQ. Input material: peripheral blood. This chain uses TRBV5-1 with TRBJ2-7; TRBD1 might be the D (6 bases). This sequence was found in a middle-aged man with acute or convalescent COVID-19. The CDR3: CASSPGTSHEQYF. The CDR3 bases are TGCGCCAGCAGCCCCGGGACAAGTCACGAGCAGTACTTC.